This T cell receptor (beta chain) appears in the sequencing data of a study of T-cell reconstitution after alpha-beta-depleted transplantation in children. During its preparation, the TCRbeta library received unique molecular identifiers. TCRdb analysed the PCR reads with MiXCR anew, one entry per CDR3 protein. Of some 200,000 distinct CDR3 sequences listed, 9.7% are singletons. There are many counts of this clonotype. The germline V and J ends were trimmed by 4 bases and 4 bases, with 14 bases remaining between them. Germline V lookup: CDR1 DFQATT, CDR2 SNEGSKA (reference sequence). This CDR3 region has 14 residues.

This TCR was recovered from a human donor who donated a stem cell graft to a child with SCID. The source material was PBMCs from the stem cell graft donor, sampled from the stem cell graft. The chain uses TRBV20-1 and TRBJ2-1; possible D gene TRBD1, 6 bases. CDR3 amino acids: CSATGTPIYNEQFF. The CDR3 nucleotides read TGCAGTGCTACCGGGACACCTATTTACAATGAGCAGTTCTTC.